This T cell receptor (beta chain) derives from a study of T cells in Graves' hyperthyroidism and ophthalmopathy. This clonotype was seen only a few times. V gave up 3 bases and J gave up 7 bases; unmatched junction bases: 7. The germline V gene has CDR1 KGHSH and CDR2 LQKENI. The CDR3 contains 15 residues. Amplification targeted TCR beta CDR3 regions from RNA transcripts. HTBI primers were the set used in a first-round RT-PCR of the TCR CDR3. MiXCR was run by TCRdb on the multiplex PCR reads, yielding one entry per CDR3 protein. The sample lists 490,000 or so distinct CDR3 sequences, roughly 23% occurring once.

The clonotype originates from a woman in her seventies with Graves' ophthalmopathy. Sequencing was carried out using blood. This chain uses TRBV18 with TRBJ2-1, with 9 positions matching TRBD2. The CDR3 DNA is TGTGCCAGCTCACCGGCGGGAGGGATGTGGAATGAGCAGTTCTTC. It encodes CASSPAGGMWNEQFF. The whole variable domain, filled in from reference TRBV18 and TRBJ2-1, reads NAGVMQNPRHLVRRRGQEARLRCSPMKGHSHVYWYRQLPEEGLKFMVYLQKENIIDESGMPKERFSAEFPKEGPSILRIQQVVRGDSAAYFCASSPAGGMWNEQFFGPGTRLTVL.